The rows below give T cell receptor beta chains drawn from one sample of a study of T cells in localized non-small cell lung cancer. The data were produced by immunoSEQ multiplex PCR, yet TCRdb's version contains in-frame clones alone and is incomplete. Here the sample spans tens of thousands of clones, roughly 85% being singletons. The material sequenced was peripheral blood, taken before any cancer treatment. The source of these receptors is a woman aged 35-70 years with stage I lung adenocarcinoma. Each CDR3 is given with its conserved first and last residue. The D gene is left open where the match is weak. The size of a clone is reported for some rows only, either as once, few or many, or as a class for expanded clones.

>TRBD2|TRBJ2-7|.|TRBV10-3
TGTGCCATCAGTGTAATAGCGGGGTCCTACGAGCAGTACTTC
CAISVIAGSYEQYF
>.|TRBJ1-5|.|TRBV10-3
TGTGCCATCAGTGAGTCCGGGCAGGGCGGTCAGCCCCAGCATTTT
CAISESGQGGQPQHF
>TRBD1|TRBJ1-5|.|TRBV27
TGTGCCAGCAGTTTACCACACAGGGGGAGTCCCCCCCAGCATTTT
CASSLPHRGSPPQHF
>.|TRBJ2-1|.|TRBV29-1
TGCAGCATCCGACGAGGGAGCTCCTACAATGAGCAGTTCTTC
CSIRRGSSYNEQFF
>.|TRBJ1-6|medium-sized|TRBV5-5
TGTGCCAGCAGCTCCCGAGAGACCGGAGGGATTTCACCCCTCCACTTT
CASSSRETGGISPLHF
>TRBD1|TRBJ2-7|once|TRBV7-2
TGTGCCAGCAGCCAGGGACAGGGACTCTCCTACGAGCAGTACTTC
CASSQGQGLSYEQYF
>.|TRBJ1-4|.|TRBV27
TGTGCCAGCAGTTTATTAGGGAGTACTAATGAAAAACTGTTTTTT
CASSLLGSTNEKLFF
>.|TRBJ2-1|.|TRBV15
TGTGCCACCGGCCGGCCCTACAATGAGCAGTTCTTC
CATGRPYNEQFF
>.|TRBJ1-5|.|TRBV28
TGTGCCAGCAGTTCCCGGGACCTTAGCAATCAGCCCCAGCATTTT
CASSSRDLSNQPQHF
>.|TRBJ1-4|.|TRBV5-1
TGCGCCAGCAGCCGGGACGGGGGCGGCGAAAAACTGTTTTTT
CASSRDGGGEKLFF
>TRBD2|TRBJ2-1|.|TRBV4-1
TGCGCCAGCAGCCGTGGGGGACTAGCGGGGGTCTACAATGAGCAGTTCTTC
CASSRGGLAGVYNEQFF
>TRBD2|TRBJ2-1|once|TRBV12-5
TGTGCTAGTGGGTCCGGGCGGGGGTCCTACAATGAGCAGTTCTTC
CASGSGRGSYNEQFF
>TRBD2|TRBJ2-1|.|TRBV4-3
TGCGCCAGCAGCCAAGATGCGACGGGGGGGCGAAATGAGCAGTTCTTC
CASSQDATGGRNEQFF
>.|TRBJ1-3|medium-sized|TRBV10-3
TGTGCCATCAGTGAGTCGTCCCAACAGGGTATGGGAAACACCATATATTTT
CAISESSQQGMGNTIYF
>.|TRBJ1-4|.|TRBV19
TGTGCCAGTAGTATGAGAACAGTGGATGAAAAACTGTTTTTT
CASSMRTVDEKLFF
>TRBD2|TRBJ2-3|.|TRBV9
TGTGCCAGCAGCGTAGCGCTGGGGGGGATCACAGATACGCAGTATTTT
CASSVALGGITDTQYF
>.|TRBJ1-5|.|TRBV7-6
TGTGCCAGCAGCTCAATGATTGGGGGGCTAGGAAATCAGCCCCAGCATTTT
CASSSMIGGLGNQPQHF
>.|TRBJ2-2|few|TRBV19
TGTGCCAGTAGTAAAACAGGGATCAGGGAGCTGTTTTTT
CASSKTGIRELFF
>.|TRBJ2-7|.|TRBV29-1
TGCAGCGTTGAGAAGGGAAACGAGCAGTACTTC
CSVEKGNEQYF
>.|TRBJ1-2|.|TRBV5-1
TGCGCCAGCAGCCCCGGACGCTCTCTTGTAGGTGGCTACACCTTC
CASSPGRSLVGGYTF
>TRBD1|TRBJ2-1|few|TRBV27
TGTGCCAGCAGTTTGGACAGGGGGTACAATGAGCAGTTCTTC
CASSLDRGYNEQFF
>.|TRBJ2-7|once|TRBV7-3
TGTGCCAGCAGCTTAGCCGTAAGCGAGCAGTACTTC
CASSLAVSEQYF
>.|TRBJ2-1|once|TRBV9
TGTGCCAGCAGCTCTCAGGGGGGAGGGGATGAGCAGTTCTTC
CASSSQGGGDEQFF
>.|TRBJ1-5|.|TRBV7-9
TGTGCCAGCAGCCTAAGCAATCAGCCCCAGCATTTT
CASSLSNQPQHF
>TRBD2|TRBJ2-7|.|TRBV7-8
TGTGCCAGCAGTAGGCCTAGCGGGTCCTACGAGCAGTACTTC
CASSRPSGSYEQYF
>.|TRBJ2-2|.|TRBV6-5
TGTGCCAGCAGTTATGATGCCGGGGAGCTGTTTTTT
CASSYDAGELFF
>.|TRBJ2-3|.|TRBV2
TGTGCCAGCAGTGAAGCGTGGGCAGGCGCGCAGTATTTT
CASSEAWAGAQYF
>.|TRBJ1-1|once|TRBV19
TGTGCCAGTACCCTAGAGGGGGGGCGACGCACTGAAGCTTTCTTT
CASTLEGGRRTEAFF
>.|TRBJ2-3|few|TRBV7-2
TGTGCCAGCAGAAGGGGGGGAGATACGCAGTATTTT
CASRRGGDTQYF
>TRBD2|TRBJ2-7|few|TRBV18
TGTGCCAGCTCACCACCGATCCGGGGGCTTAGCGGGGGGTATTCCTACGAGCAGTACTTC
CASSPPIRGLSGGYSYEQYF
>.|TRBJ2-5|.|TRBV5-4
TGTGCCAGCAGCCCATGGGGACGGCAAGAGACCCAGTACTTC
CASSPWGRQETQYF
>.|TRBJ1-1|.|TRBV18
TGTGCCAGCTCACCCCGGGACTCCCTAAACACTGAAGCTTTCTTT
CASSPRDSLNTEAFF
>TRBD1|TRBJ1-2|.|TRBV15
TGTGCCACCAGCAAGAAAGGACAGGCTTACTATGGCTACACCTTC
CATSKKGQAYYGYTF
>TRBD1|TRBJ1-2|.|TRBV2
TGTGCCAGCACCCGGGACAGGGGGCTACCTTTTGGCTATGGCTACACCTTC
CASTRDRGLPFGYGYTF
>.|TRBJ1-2|few|TRBV20-1
TGCAGTGCGCCAAACTATGGCTACACCTTC
CSAPNYGYTF
>TRBD1|TRBJ2-3|.|TRBV28
TGTGCCAGCAGCCCCATCAGGGGGCGAGTAGATACGCAGTATTTT
CASSPIRGRVDTQYF
>.|TRBJ2-5|.|TRBV7-9
TGTGCCAGCAGCTTAGGGCTGATGGGAGAGACCCAGTACTTC
CASSLGLMGETQYF
>.|TRBJ2-7|.|TRBV14
TGTGCCAGCAGCCACAGCAGTTCCTACGAGCAGTACTTC
CASSHSSSYEQYF
>.|TRBJ2-3|.|TRBV5-6
TGTGCCAGCAGCTTACAGGGCACAGATACGCAGTATTTT
CASSLQGTDTQYF
>.|TRBJ2-1|.|TRBV7-6
TGTGCCAGCAGCTTAAAGGTTTCCCACACCACCCGGGCCAATGAGCAGTTCTTC
CASSLKVSHTTRANEQFF
>.|TRBJ2-1|.|TRBV25-1
TGTGCCAGCAGTCCACTAATGGGCAATGAGCAGTTCTTC
CASSPLMGNEQFF
>TRBD1|TRBJ1-2|.|TRBV18
TGTGCCAGCTCCCGGGACAGGGACTATGGCTACACCTTC
CASSRDRDYGYTF
>.|TRBJ1-5|.|TRBV6-1
TGTGCCAGCAGTGAAAGGAGGGTCGCCTTATGGCCCCAGCATTTT
CASSERRVALWPQHF
>.|TRBJ1-2|.|TRBV7-9
TGTGCCAGCAGCTTAGTGGGATTATCGGACGGCTACACCTTC
CASSLVGLSDGYTF
>TRBD2|TRBJ2-7|.|TRBV7-2
TGTGCCAGCAGCTTGATCCTCCTAGCGGGGGGGACCCGCTACGAGCAGTACTTC
CASSLILLAGGTRYEQYF
>TRBD1|TRBJ2-7|.|TRBV6-9
TGTGCCAGCAGTCGATTTCCGGGACAGAGCCCCTACGAGCAGTACTTC
CASSRFPGQSPYEQYF
>.|TRBJ2-7|.|TRBV7-2
TGTGCCAGCAGTTGGGGACACACAAAATACGAGCAGTACTTC
CASSWGHTKYEQYF
>.|TRBJ2-7|.|TRBV7-8
TGTGCCAGCAGCTTAATGAGACAGGAGGACGAGCAGTACTTC
CASSLMRQEDEQYF
>TRBD1|TRBJ1-2|.|TRBV13
TGTGCCAGCAGCGAGACGGACAGGGTTACCTATGGCTACACCTTC
CASSETDRVTYGYTF
>TRBD1|TRBJ1-2|.|TRBV5-6
TGTGCCAGCAGCTTTAGCCTCAGGGGGTATGGCTACACCTTC
CASSFSLRGYGYTF
>.|TRBJ1-5|.|TRBV5-8
TGTGCCAGCGCTGCAGGGGCAACGAATCAGCCCCAGCATTTT
CASAAGATNQPQHF
>TRBD1|TRBJ2-7|.|TRBV7-2
TGTGCCAGCAGCGTGGGACAGATCTACGAGCAGTACTTC
CASSVGQIYEQYF
>.|TRBJ1-1|few|TRBV30
TGTGCTGCCAAGGAGGGGCTGGGTGAAGCTTTCTTT
CAAKEGLGEAFF